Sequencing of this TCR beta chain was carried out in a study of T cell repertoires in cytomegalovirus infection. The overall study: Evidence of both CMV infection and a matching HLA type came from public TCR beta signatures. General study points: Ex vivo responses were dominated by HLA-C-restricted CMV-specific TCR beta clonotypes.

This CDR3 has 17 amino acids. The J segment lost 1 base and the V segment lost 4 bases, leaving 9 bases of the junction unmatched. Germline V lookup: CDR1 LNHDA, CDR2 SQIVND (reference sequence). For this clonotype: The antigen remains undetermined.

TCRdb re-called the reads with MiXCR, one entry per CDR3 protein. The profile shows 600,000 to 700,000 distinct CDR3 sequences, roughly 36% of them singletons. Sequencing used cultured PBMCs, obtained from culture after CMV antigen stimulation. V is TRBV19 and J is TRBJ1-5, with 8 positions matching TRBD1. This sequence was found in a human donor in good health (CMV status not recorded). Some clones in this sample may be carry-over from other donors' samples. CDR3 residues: CASSTRTGSVSNQPQHF. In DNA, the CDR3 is TGTGCCAGTAGTACCCGGACAGGGAGTGTGAGCAATCAGCCCCAGCATTTT.